These 24 T cell receptor beta chains originate from one sample sequenced in a study of cytomegalovirus exposure and HLA in healthy donors (dated 2017 in TCRdb). Library preparation used the immunoSEQ multiplex PCR assay. For the multiplex PCR, a mixture combining 60 forward primers for TCR Vbeta segments and 13 reverse primers for TCR Jbeta segments was used. The immuneACCESS repertoire file appears here via TCRdb, limited to in-frame rearrangements. These files lack a portion of the clones; in checked studies, under half of the deficit traces to unresolved V genes, and the cause of the others is not known. The sample table holds some 110,000 clones, of which approximately 76% were seen once. The ten largest clones capture roughly 15% of the sample. Material for sequencing was PBMCs. The source is a man aged 45-65 years in good health and CMV-seropositive.

J is TRBJ1-2 and V is TRBV2, with TRBD1 identical over 7 bases. The germline V gene encodes CDR1 SNHLY and CDR2 FYNNEI. The CDR3 contains 12 residues. The V gene end was trimmed by 6 bases and the J gene end by 2 bases; junction bases not matched to a gene: 0. The CDR3 sequence: CASRDRNYGYTF. The CDR3 DNA sequence: TGTGCCAGCAGGGACAGGAACTATGGCTACACCTTC.

The chain has TRBV4-3 and TRBJ2-3; TRBD1 matches 11 bases. CDR1 is LGHNA and CDR2 is YSLEER in the germline V gene. J gave up 6 bases and V 1 base, and 3 bases lay outside the gene matches. The CDR3 covers 15 residues. The CDR3 DNA is TGCGCCAGCAGCCAAGGGACAGGGGGCGCCGATACGCAGTATTTT. Its translation: CASSQGTGGADTQYF.

Concerning this clone itself: An end of the junction does not agree with germline; a read error may underlie this. The chain carries TRBV5-1 and TRBJ1-1; D not certain. This CDR3 region has 13 residues. Germline V gene sequence: CDR1 SGHRS, CDR2 YFSETQ. CDR3 DNA: TGCGCCAGCAGGTTGGGTCGGAGCACTGAAGCTTTCTTT. Protein: CASRLGRSTEAFF.

The CDR3: CASSFRAAGEPYEQYF. In DNA, the CDR3 is TGTGCCAGCAGCTTCAGAGCAGCGGGAGAACCCTACGAGCAGTACTTC. The genes are TRBV5-6 and TRBJ2-7; TRBD2 aligns across 8 bases. J lost 2 bases, V lost 2 bases, and 9 bases had no gene match. CDR3 length equals 16 residues. Germline CDR1 is SGHDT and CDR2 is YYEEEE.

J is TRBJ2-7 and V is TRBV7-8, with D possibly matching TRBD2 (6 bases). The V gene's germline CDR1 is SGHVS and CDR2 FQNEAQ. There are 15 residues in the CDR3. With 3 bases removed from V and 5 bases from J, the gap between germline ends came to 17 bases. The CDR3 region is CASSLLEGVSDEQYF. As DNA, the CDR3 is TGTGCCAGCAGCTTGTTGGAGGGTGTTAGCGACGAGCAGTACTTC. The whole variable domain, filled in from reference TRBV7-8 and TRBJ2-7, reads GAGVSQSPRYKVAKRGQDVALRCDPISGHVSLFWYQQALGQGPEFLTYFQNEAQLDKSGLPSDRFFAERPEGSVSTLKIQRTQQEDSAVYLCASSLLEGVSDEQYFGPGTRLTVT.

V and J are TRBV7-2 and TRBJ1-2, with D unclear. V lost 5 bases and J 3 bases, leaving 19 bases between the germline ends. This CDR3 has 16 amino acids. Per the germline V gene, CDR1 is SGHTA and CDR2 is FQGNSA. The CDR3: CASSPRGSLGDYGYTF. The CDR3 nucleotides are TGTGCCAGCAGCCCAAGAGGATCCTTAGGAGACTATGGCTACACCTTC. The variable domain in full, with the rest retrieved from reference TRBV7-2 and TRBJ1-2, is GAGVSQSPSNKVTEKGKDVELRCDPISGHTALYWYRQSLGQGLEFLIYFQGNSAPDKSGLPSDRFSAERTGGSVSTLTIQRTQQEDSAVYLCASSPRGSLGDYGYTFGSGTRLTVV.

The chain employs TRBV27 and TRBJ2-3; TRBD2 might be the D (5 bases). The CDR3 is made up of 15 amino acids. Trimming took off 5 bases at V and 1 base at J, with 13 bases between the two ends. Germline V gene lookup returns CDR1 MNHEY and CDR2 SMNVEV (reference sequence). CDR3 in DNA: TGTGCCAGCAGTATCACTAGAATCGGCACAGATACGCAGTATTTT. It codes for CASSITRIGTDTQYF.

The chain carries TRBV7-2 and TRBJ2-7; TRBD1 matches 7 bases. This CDR3 is 15 amino acids long. Losses at the gene ends were 3 bases for V and 0 bases for J; bases not matched to a gene: 5. In germline, CDR1 is SGHTA, CDR2 FQGNSA. CDR3 bases: TGTGCCAGCAGCTTGAATTCAGGGGGCTCCTACGAGCAGTACTTC. This encodes CASSLNSGGSYEQYF.

This clone was observed once. The V call is TRBV7-9, the J call TRBJ2-3; TRBD1 matches 9 bases. V dropped 1 base and J dropped 0; count of bases not matched to a gene: 8. CDR1 and CDR2 (germline): SEHNR, FQNEAQ (reference sequence). The CDR3 runs to 18 residues. This chain's CDR3 is CASSLGPGQGSSTDTQYF. Here the CDR3 DNA reads TGTGCCAGCAGCTTAGGACCGGGACAGGGTTCTAGCACAGATACGCAGTATTTT.

The chain employs TRBV27 and TRBJ2-7; TRBD1 is a possible D gene (6 bases). Per germline, CDR1 MNHEY and CDR2 SMNVEV (reference sequence). This CDR3 has 14 amino acids. V lost 7 bases and J lost 2, with 15 bases in between. The CDR3 loop reads CASNPLDRTYEQYF. DNA for the CDR3: TGTGCCAGCAACCCCCTGGACAGAACCTACGAGCAGTACTTC.

This clone was detected a few times. The chain combines TRBV2 with TRBJ2-7; 9 nucleotides match TRBD2. Per germline, CDR1 SNHLY and CDR2 FYNNEI. With 4 bases clipped from V and 4 bases from J, the junction kept 5 bases outside the gene matches. The CDR3 totals 14 residues. CDR3 sequence: CASSGGLADYEQYF. Here the CDR3 DNA reads TGTGCCAGCAGTGGGGGACTAGCAGATTACGAGCAGTACTTC. Full variable domain (missing parts from reference TRBV2 and TRBJ2-7): EPEVTQTPSHQVTQMGQEVILRCVPISNHLYFYWYRQILGQKVEFLVSFYNNEISEKSEIFDDQFSVERPDGSNFTLKIRSTKLEDSAMYFCASSGGLADYEQYFGPGTRLTVT.

The chain is built from TRBV11-3 and TRBJ1-1; no clear D gene. The CDR3 contains 14 residues. Looked up from germline, CDR1 is SGHNT and CDR2 is YENEEA. V was pared by 6 bases and J by 0 bases, with 11 bases between. The CDR3 DNA is TGTGCCAGCAGTCGGACTTCCATGAACACTGAAGCTTTCTTT. It yields the protein CASSRTSMNTEAFF.

The chain has TRBV5-8 and TRBJ1-2; unclear D gene. Germline lookup yields CDR1 SGHTS and CDR2 YDEGEE. The germline V and J ends were trimmed by 5 bases and 5 bases, with 13 bases remaining between them. The CDR3 runs 13 residues. Written as DNA, the CDR3 is TGTGCCAGCAGTCGGGGTTCAGGTTATGGCTACACCTTC. It is translated as CASSRGSGYGYTF.

A few counts support this clone. The rearrangement uses TRBV10-3 and TRBJ2-7; TRBD1 matches 7 bases. V dropped 4 bases and J dropped 5; count of bases not matched to a gene: 8. The CDR3 covers 14 residues. Germline CDR1 ENHRY, CDR2 SYGVKD. DNA for the CDR3: TGTGCCATCAGTGGGGGAGACAGGGACCACGAGCAGTACTTC. Encoded protein: CAISGGDRDHEQYF.

This rearrangement joins TRBV2 to TRBJ2-5, with D perhaps TRBD1 (5 bases). The CDR3 is 13 amino acids. Trimming shortened V by 3 bases and J by 1 base, and 6 bases separated the two germline ends. Germline CDR1 and CDR2: SNHLY and FYNNEI. CDR3 region: CASSDQGQETQYF. Here the CDR3 DNA reads TGTGCCAGCAGTGACCAGGGCCAAGAGACCCAGTACTTC.

The chain combines TRBV7-9 with TRBJ1-6; 10 positions agree with TRBD1. There are 15 residues in the CDR3. Germline-derived CDR1 and CDR2 are SEHNR and FQNEAQ (reference sequence). The V gene end was trimmed by 1 base and the J gene end by 8 bases; junction bases not matched to a gene: 2. CDR3 coding DNA: TGTGCCAGCAGCTTAGTTGGGACAGGGGATTCACCCCTCCACTTT. Translated, it gives CASSLVGTGDSPLHF.

This clone was detected a few times. The chain combines TRBV19 with TRBJ1-2, with D uncertain. Germline V CDR1 and CDR2: LNHDA, SQIVND (reference sequence). V dropped 4 bases and J dropped 5 bases, with 14 bases sitting between them. The CDR3 has 14 amino acids. Here the CDR3 reads CASSTPQALYGYTF. The DNA for the CDR3 is TGTGCCAGTAGTACCCCGCAGGCTCTGTATGGCTACACCTTC. Full variable domain (outside the CDR3, taken from reference TRBV19 and TRBJ1-2): DGGITQSPKYLFRKEGQNVTLSCEQNLNHDAMYWYRQDPGQGLRLIYYSQIVNDFQKGDIAEGYSVSREKKESFPLTVTSAQKNPTAFYLCASSTPQALYGYTFGSGTRLTVV.

The chain recombines TRBV27 with TRBJ2-7; 9 bases fit TRBD1. Germline values: CDR1 MNHEY, CDR2 SMNVEV (reference sequence). This CDR3 region has 16 residues. J was trimmed by 4 bases and V by 2 bases; bases with no gene match: 9. CDR3 coding DNA: TGTGCCAGCAGTTTACCCCCGGGACAGGGTGTTTACGAGCAGTACTTC. Translated: CASSLPPGQGVYEQYF.

This CDR3 is CASGRDRGGYEQYF. DNA of the CDR3: TGTGCTAGTGGCAGGGACAGGGGGGGCTACGAGCAGTACTTC. The chain joins TRBV12-5 to TRBJ2-7; TRBD1 matches at 11 bases. The CDR3 extends over 14 amino acids. With V trimmed by 6 bases and J by 3 bases, 4 bases remained unmatched. Germline V gene lookup returns CDR1 LGHNT and CDR2 FRNRAP.

There are a few counts of this clone. The rearrangement uses TRBV5-1 and TRBJ2-7; D perhaps matches TRBD2 (6 bases). This CDR3 is 14 amino acids long. In germline, CDR1 is SGHRS, CDR2 YFSETQ. The V gene lost 4 bases and the J gene lost 5 bases, with 16 bases spanning the gap. The CDR3 is CASSPADGSDEQYF. In DNA, the CDR3 is TGCGCCAGCAGCCCCGCTGACGGGAGTGACGAGCAGTACTTC.

V is TRBV7-9 and J is TRBJ1-1; D uncertain. Germline-derived CDR1 and CDR2 are SEHNR and FQNEAQ (reference sequence). Trimming took off 0 bases at V and 2 bases at J, with 4 bases between the two ends. The CDR3 consists of 13 residues. The DNA of the CDR3 is TGTGCCAGCAGCTTAGCGCGCAACACTGAAGCTTTCTTT. Translation gives CASSLARNTEAFF.

The chain couples TRBV13 to TRBJ2-7; D is undetermined. The CDR3 loop spans 14 amino acids. V lost 5 bases to trimming and J lost 0 bases, with 11 bases between them. Germline CDR1 PRHDT, CDR2 FYEKMQ (reference sequence). The CDR3 protein is CASSASTGSYEQYF. The CDR3, as DNA: TGTGCCAGCAGCGCCTCAACGGGCTCCTACGAGCAGTACTTC.

The chain has TRBV9 and TRBJ2-5, with a tentative D call TRBD1 (6 bases). The end of the DNA is better explained by TRBJ2-7, so the J call may be wrong. The germline V gene has CDR1 SGDLS and CDR2 YYNGEE. The length of the CDR3 is 15 residues. The DNA for the CDR3 is TGTGCCAGCAGCGCACAGGGTAATATCAACCACGAGCAGTACTTC. Translating gives CASSAQGNINHEQYF.

The V call is TRBV19, the J call TRBJ2-5, with 9 positions matching TRBD2. V trimming: 6 bases; J trimming: 5 bases; junction bases outside the gene matches: 13. CDR3 length equals 16 residues. Germline CDR1 reads LNHDA; CDR2 reads SQIVND (reference sequence). The chain's CDR3 is CASRNLAGASGETQYF. CDR3 nucleotides: TGTGCCAGTAGGAACTTAGCGGGAGCGTCTGGCGAGACCCAGTACTTC.